This T cell receptor beta chain was sequenced during a study of cytomegalovirus exposure and HLA in healthy donors (dated by TCRdb to 2015 to 2018). Concerning the study at large: An earlier analysis of under 600 of the donors reported approximately 300 Gb of sequence data and approximately 110 million unique TCR beta sequences from about 179 million T cells. Among the approximately 430 genotyped donors, around 81% belonged to the genetic ancestry cluster associated with self-reported Caucasian donors. The study combined high-throughput TCR immunosequencing, statistical association of individual TCRs with disease status, and machine learning to predict cytomegalovirus infection status. Every discovery cohort repertoire had been produced on one sequencing platform. A later analysis re-analyzed previously published TCR beta repertoires from roughly 630 donors and added high-resolution HLA genotyping to study TCR occurrence patterns. Rather than drawing on any new phenotypic data, the later analysis identified candidate immune exposures from TCR beta sequences and the way those sequences occurred across donors. Donor age, sex, ethnicity and CMV serostatus were collected together with the repertoire data. The study aimed to test whether cataloging public T cell receptors could reveal signatures of past pathogen exposure. Both class I and class II loci were covered by HLA typing, at four-digit resolution. Because of strong linkage in the cohort, roughly five DR-DQ haplotypes were treated as single units for association and clustering. A later genetic analysis used genome-wide SNP genotypes for about 55% of the 666 donors, treating that subset as a discovery cohort. Using immunosequencing, the study profiled T cell repertoires from around 680 subjects and related those repertoires to cytomegalovirus serostatus. In addition to the first cohort of 666 subjects, a separate validation cohort of 120 different subjects was used. Across some 400 genotyped donors of the cohort, an average of 235,054 unique TCR beta nucleotide sequences per donor were sequenced, and roughly 18% of those sequences were non-productive. Approximately 300 gigabases of sequencing data and 70 million to 100 million unique TCR sequences made up an early release that covered over 550 HLA-typed donors. Typing coverage varied by locus: roughly 629-640 donors for A, B, C, DRB1 and DQB1; some 520 for DQA1; some 610 for DPA1; fewer than 480 for DPB1. To decide whether each TCR beta V gene segment behaved as functional or pseudogenic, an earlier analysis of some 600 of the donors relied on high-throughput TCR beta sequencing. Broad study findings and their caveats: According to a later genetic analysis, donors in an Asian-associated ancestry cluster had fewer N-insertions in productive TCRs than the approximately 690-donor mean. The sequencing pipeline was judged likely to have produced a cluster of highly shared sequence variants as a technical artifact. In a later analysis, some 17,000 TCR beta sequences were associated with specific HLA alleles at a false discovery rate of 0.05. Presence/absence analyses assumed roughly uniform sequencing depth across donors, an assumption that may not hold. Correlated functional status among segregating V segments might be attributable to linkage disequilibrium, but an unknown experimental factor could not be ruled out. An earlier analysis of 587 of the donors showed that most TCR beta V segments appeared in productive rearrangements either about 87% or about 30% of the time, which broadly matched IMGT annotations. In a later analysis, several top co-occurrence clusters were reported to appear linked to parvovirus B19, influenza, CMV and Epstein-Barr virus. Because some donors lacked HLA typing at each locus, the association tests relied only on the typed subset. It was suggested by the authors that the approach could potentially be generalized to other disease states and immunological phenotypes. In vitro tests confirmed that three of the cytomegalovirus-associated TCR beta chains recognize cytomegalovirus antigens. A further reported finding was that TCR beta sequences accurately predicted the HLA-A and HLA-B alleles for most subjects in the first cohort. When HLA alleles, especially DR and DQ, strongly co-occurred, attributing TCR associations to individual alleles was difficult. Because counts were too low, more than 15 rarely observed V segments, including chromosome 9 orphons, were left out of the earlier analysis of 587 of the donors. In a later analysis, HLA-associated TCR beta chains were found to be more clonally expanded and to have lower generation probabilities than equally common non-associated chains. The cohort was sequenced for TCR beta chains only, and without alpha or paired-chain data the features that could be detected were limited. The classifier was reported to diagnose cytomegalovirus status with high specificity and sensitivity in both the original and validation cohorts. Immune exposure information for the cohort was limited to CMV serostatus. While some public TCRs were present in many individuals, most TCR sequences turned up only very rarely across donors. V-gene and J-gene trimming of TCR beta chains was associated with a missense DCLRE1C variant in a later genetic analysis, and the association was replicated in an independent cohort. A later analysis found that TCR association rates varied across HLA loci, with DRB1 alleles showing the most associated TCRs and HLA-C alleles the fewest. The study gave a list of about 170 TCR beta chains associated with cytomegalovirus. In a later analysis, most CMV-associated TCR beta chains were found to appear HLA-restricted, with HLA associations seemingly driven largely by CMV exposure.

Library preparation employed the immunoSEQ multiplex PCR assay. For the multiplex PCR, a mixture combining 60 forward primers for TCR Vbeta segments and 13 reverse primers for TCR Jbeta segments was used. The CDR3 region of rearranged TCR beta genes was amplified from genomic DNA with a multiplex PCR assay. The amplified TCR beta libraries were sequenced on the Illumina HiSeq System as 87-base-pair reads. On the authors' methods: Across the 670 or so repertoires, a later analysis counted 80 million or so unique TCR beta chains, roughly 11 million of which were shared by at least two donors. A nearest-neighbor algorithm error-corrected the raw reads and collapsed the reads into unique sequences, merging closely related sequences to remove PCR and sequencing errors. CDR3 sequences were aligned to IMGT reference sequences to assign V, D and J gene segments. Each retained sequence needed at least a six-nucleotide match to both a V gene segment and a J gene segment. Rearrangements were called productive when the CDR3 lacked stop codons and stayed in frame with V and J; all others were non-productive. Following IMGT convention, CDR3 was defined as the stretch from the second conserved V-encoded cysteine to the conserved J-encoded phenylalanine. Sequences without an unambiguous match to a single V gene segment were excluded from the earlier analysis of 500 to 700 of the donors. An earlier analysis of several hundred of the donors called V segments functional above 56.7% productive rearrangements and segregating when the between-donor standard deviation exceeded 5%. To diagnose cytomegalovirus status from the catalog of TCR beta chain sequences, a statistical classification framework was built. In a later analysis, V and J genes were assigned by comparing TCR nucleotide sequences against IMGT/GENE-DB human TR gene sequences. Using the TCRdist pipeline, a later analysis assigned CDR3 sequences along with most-parsimonious VDJ recombination scenarios. In a later analysis, every TCR beta chain was defined by the combination of its CDR3 amino acid sequence and its V-gene family, and reads without a unique V-gene family were dropped. As a way to deal with suspected cross-contamination and a sequencing artifact, a later analysis dropped approximately 570 nucleotide sequences that were highly shared and had low generation probability. A later analysis calculated a clonal expansion index for each public chain from normalized within-repertoire ranks of inferred template counts. Generation probabilities in a later analysis came from a VDJ recombination model fitted to out-of-frame rearrangements, and those results were checked against IGoR. In a later analysis, TCR-TCR, TCR-HLA and TCR-CMV co-occurrence was scored with hypergeometric tests, and a repertoire-size bias correction was applied to TCR pairs. To estimate false discovery rates, a later analysis permuted the HLA or CMV assignments 20 times. In a later analysis, co-occurring TCRs were grouped using DBSCAN, with TCRdist sequence similarity added in when clustering inside HLA-allele-positive subsets. For co-occurrence clustering, repertoires with fewer than 30,000 or more than 120,000 public chains were excluded, along with five or six repertoires with anomalous nucleotide sharing. Imported from immuneACCESS, the table was reduced by TCRdb to in-frame sequences with V and J called. These copies leave out some clones; in studies compared against another copy, an unresolved V gene accounts for under half, and the cause of the remainder is not known. The V and J calls and the clone size are those of that table, but D and trimming were determined from the DNA. The sample data list some 130,000 clones, and 79% of these were observed just once. The top ten hold around 7% of the sample.

Comment on this clone: Its recognized antigen is unknown. One end of the junction varies from germline; a read error may be responsible.

In total, 666 healthy bone marrow donors made up the cohort. At the time of sampling, every cohort member was nominally healthy, though immune exposures that went unrecorded were likely present. The donor was CMV seropositive and was included in the group of around 300 seropositive cohort members. Every donor gave a peripheral blood sample, and the peripheral blood mononuclear cells from that sample were used for TCR beta sequencing. Genomic DNA was extracted from the blood cell samples with the Qiagen DNeasy Blood Extraction Kit. Sequencing was done on a sample of PBMCs. The sequence came from a man aged 35-49 years in good health and CMV-seropositive.

The CDR3 sequence is CASREDRDLEAFF. The nucleotide sequence reads as follows: TGTGCCAGCAGGGAAGACAGGGACCTTGAAGCTTTCTTT. The rearrangement combines TRBV2 with TRBJ1-1, with 7 bases in between that match TRBD1. The germline V gene supplies CDR1 SNHLY and CDR2 FYNNEI. The CDR3 spans 13 residues, from the cysteine through the phenylalanine. Only the CDR3 part of the read is kept: 39 bases, read in frame from the first base.